This T cell receptor (beta chain) was identified during a study of T cells in Graves' hyperthyroidism and ophthalmopathy. Study outcomes and limitations: Most clonotypes that expanded in the thyroid above 0.001 also showed up in blood.

Per the germline V gene, CDR1 is MGHRA and CDR2 is YSYEKL. Losses at the gene ends were 3 bases for V and 4 bases for J; bases not matched to a gene: 7. The CDR3 runs to 15 residues. Patients aged 18 to 65 with hyperthyroidism were newly diagnosed, with duration under 2 months. A patient was excluded if there was uncontrolled infection, other autoimmune disease, pregnancy or lactation. Every diagnosis used clinical symptoms, serum thyroxine and TRAb, thyroid ultrasound and orbital computed tomography. As concerns this clonotype: Its target is unknown. This may come from a read error, since a much larger clone is one base off.

RNA transcripts yielded amplified TCR beta CDR3 regions. The primer set for the first-round RT-PCR of the TCR CDR3 was HTBI. Via MiXCR, TCRdb re-called the multiplex PCR reads, giving one row per CDR3 protein. The sample has some 300,000 distinct CDR3 sequences, around 15% seen once. Sequencing was done on a sample of blood. This clonotype was sampled from a woman in her thirties or forties with Graves' hyperthyroidism. This sequence joins TRBV4-1 and TRBJ2-5; 8 nucleotides match TRBD2. This CDR3 reads CASSHRPGGGETQYF. CDR3 DNA: TGCGCCAGCAGCCACCGGCCGGGAGGGGGAGAGACCCAGTACTTC.